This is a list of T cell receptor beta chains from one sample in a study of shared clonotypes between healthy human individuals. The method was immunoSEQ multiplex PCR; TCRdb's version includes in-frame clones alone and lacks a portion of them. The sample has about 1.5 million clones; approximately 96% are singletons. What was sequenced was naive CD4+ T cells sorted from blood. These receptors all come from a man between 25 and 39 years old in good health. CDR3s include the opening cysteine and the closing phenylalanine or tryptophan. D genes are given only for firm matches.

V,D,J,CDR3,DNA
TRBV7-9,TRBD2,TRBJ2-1,CASSSLTAGREQFF,TGTGCCAGCAGCTCATTAACAGCGGGGCGTGAGCAGTTCTTC
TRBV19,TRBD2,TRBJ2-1,CASSTYFSGRGNEQFF,TGTGCCAGTAGTACCTATTTTAGCGGGAGGGGCAATGAGCAGTTCTTC
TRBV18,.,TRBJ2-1,CASSREFQRGNEQFF,TGTGCCAGCTCCCGCGAATTTCAAAGGGGAAATGAGCAGTTCTTC
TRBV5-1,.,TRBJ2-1,CASSPGQLGGYNEQFF,TGCGCCAGCAGCCCAGGACAGTTGGGCGGGTACAATGAGCAGTTCTTC
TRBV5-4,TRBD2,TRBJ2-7,CASSLDGTSDEYF,TGTGCCAGCAGCTTGGATGGGACTAGCGACGAGTACTTC
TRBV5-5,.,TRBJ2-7,CASSLNPGPNYEQYF,TGTGCCAGCAGCTTGAATCCGGGACCTAACTACGAGCAGTACTTC
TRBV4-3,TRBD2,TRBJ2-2,CASSYGTTNTGELFF,TGCGCCAGCAGCTACGGGACTACTAACACCGGGGAGCTGTTTTTT
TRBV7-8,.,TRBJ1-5,CASSLGTALEINQPQHF,TGTGCCAGCAGCTTAGGGACAGCCTTAGAGATAAATCAGCCCCAGCATTTT
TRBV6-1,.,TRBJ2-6,CASSEYGTMWGANVLTF,TGTGCCAGCAGTGAATACGGGACCATGTGGGGGGCCAACGTCCTGACTTTC
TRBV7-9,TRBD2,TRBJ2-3,CASCTYSGSGSTDTQYF,TGTGCCAGCTGCACTTATAGCGGGAGTGGTAGCACAGATACGCAGTATTTT
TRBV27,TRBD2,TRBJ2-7,CASSFRSWRETTYEQYF,TGTGCCAGCAGTTTTCGAAGTTGGCGGGAGACAACTTACGAGCAGTACTTC
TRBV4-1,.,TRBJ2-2,CASSQWAGINTGELFF,TGCGCCAGCAGCCAATGGGCGGGGATCAACACCGGGGAGCTGTTTTTT
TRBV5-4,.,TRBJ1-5,CASSRQVPGASNQPQHF,TGTGCCAGCAGCCGCCAAGTTCCGGGGGCGAGCAATCAGCCCCAGCATTTT
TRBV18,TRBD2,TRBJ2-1,CASSPLLADSYNEQFF,TGTGCCAGCTCACCTTTACTAGCGGACTCCTACAATGAGCAGTTCTTC
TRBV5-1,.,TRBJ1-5,CASSLGGQIGQPQHF,TGCGCCAGCAGCTTGGGGGGGCAGATTGGTCAGCCCCAGCATTTT
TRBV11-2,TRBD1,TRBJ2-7,CASSLDATGGVSSYEQYF,TGTGCCAGCAGCTTAGATGCGACAGGGGGCGTCAGCTCCTACGAGCAGTACTTC
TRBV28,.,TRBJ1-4,CASSVREKLFF,TGTGCCAGCTCCGTCAGGGAAAAACTGTTTTTT